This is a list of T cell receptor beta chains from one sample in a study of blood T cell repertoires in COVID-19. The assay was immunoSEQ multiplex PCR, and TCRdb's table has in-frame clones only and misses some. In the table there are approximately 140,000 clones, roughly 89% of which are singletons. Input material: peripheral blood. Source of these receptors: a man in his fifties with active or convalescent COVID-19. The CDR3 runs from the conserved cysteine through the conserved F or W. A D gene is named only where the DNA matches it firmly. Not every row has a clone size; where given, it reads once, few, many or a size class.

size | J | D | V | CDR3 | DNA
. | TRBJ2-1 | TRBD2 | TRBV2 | CASSPSGRASSYNEQFF | TGTGCCAGCAGTCCTAGCGGGAGGGCTAGCTCCTACAATGAGCAGTTCTTC
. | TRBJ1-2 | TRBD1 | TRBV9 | CASSVGQGYGYTF | TGTGCCAGCAGCGTAGGACAGGGGTATGGCTACACCTTC
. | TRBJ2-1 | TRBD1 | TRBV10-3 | CAISAVQGVNEQFF | TGTGCCATCAGCGCTGTTCAGGGGGTAAACGAGCAGTTCTTC
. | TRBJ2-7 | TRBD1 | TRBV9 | CASSQGQAYEQYF | TGTGCCAGCAGCCAGGGACAGGCCTACGAGCAGTACTTC
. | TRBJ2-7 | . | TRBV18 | CASSLAGFHEQYF | TGTGCCAGCTCACTAGCAGGGTTCCACGAGCAGTACTTC
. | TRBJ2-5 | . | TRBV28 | CASSKGWRETQYF | TGTGCCAGCAGCAAGGGGTGGCGGGAGACCCAGTACTTC
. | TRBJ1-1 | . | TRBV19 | CASKGGTEAFF | TGTGCCAGTAAGGGAGGCACTGAAGCTTTCTTT
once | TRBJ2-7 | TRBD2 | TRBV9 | CASSVRSGGYEQYF | TGTGCCAGCAGCGTGCGGTCGGGGGGTTACGAGCAGTACTTC
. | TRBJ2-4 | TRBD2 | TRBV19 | CASSILLASGSGAKNIQYF | TGTGCCAGTAGTATCTTGTTGGCTAGCGGGAGTGGAGCCAAAAACATTCAGTACTTC
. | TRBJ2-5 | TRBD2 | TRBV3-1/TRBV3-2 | CASSQIPGLAEETQYF | TGTGCCAGCAGCCAAATACCGGGACTAGCGGAGGAGACCCAGTACTTC
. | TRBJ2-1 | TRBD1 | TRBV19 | CASSLDRGSYNEQFF | TGTGCCAGTAGTTTAGACAGGGGGTCCTACAATGAGCAGTTCTTC
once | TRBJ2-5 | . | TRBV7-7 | CASSPRQGVSGYQETQYF | TGTGCCAGCAGCCCCCGCCAGGGGGTTAGCGGATACCAAGAGACCCAGTACTTC
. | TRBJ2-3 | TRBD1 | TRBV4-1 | CASTSRDRGSDTQYF | TGCGCCAGCACCTCCCGGGACAGGGGATCAGATACGCAGTATTTT
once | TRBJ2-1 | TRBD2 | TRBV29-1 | CSVGGGGLAGEYNEQFF | TGCAGCGTTGGTGGGGGGGGACTAGCGGGAGAGTACAATGAGCAGTTCTTC
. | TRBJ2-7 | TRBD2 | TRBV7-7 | CASSPLASGVTYEQYF | TGTGCCAGCAGCCCCCTGGCTAGCGGGGTTACCTACGAGCAGTACTTC
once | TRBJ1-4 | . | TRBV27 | CASRPHPPVGVGEKLFF | TGTGCCAGCAGACCCCACCCCCCAGTGGGCGTGGGTGAAAAACTGTTTTTT
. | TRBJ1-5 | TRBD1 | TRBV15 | CATSRDRGTDNQPQHF | TGTGCCACCAGCAGAGATAGAGGGACAGACAATCAGCCCCAGCATTTT
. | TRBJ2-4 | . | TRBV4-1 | CASSQEDARGSKNIQYF | TGCGCCAGCAGCCAAGAAGACGCGAGGGGGTCCAAAAACATTCAGTACTTC
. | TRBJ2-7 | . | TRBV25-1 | CASSLGGGAYEQYF | TGTGCCAGCAGTTTAGGAGGGGGGGCCTACGAGCAGTACTTC
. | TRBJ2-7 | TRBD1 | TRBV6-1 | CASSEWDRGSYEQYF | TGTGCCAGCAGTGAATGGGACAGGGGCTCCTACGAGCAGTACTTC
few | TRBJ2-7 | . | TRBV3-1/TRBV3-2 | CASSTSGVNLYEQYF | TGTGCCAGCAGCACCAGCGGAGTCAATCTATACGAGCAGTACTTC
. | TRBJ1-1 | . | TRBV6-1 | CASSGDSVGTEAFF | TGTGCCAGCAGTGGTGATTCGGTTGGCACTGAAGCTTTCTTT
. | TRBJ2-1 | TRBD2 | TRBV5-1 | CASSVRTSGEITNEQFF | TGCGCCAGCAGCGTCCGGACTAGCGGGGAGATAACAAATGAGCAGTTCTTC
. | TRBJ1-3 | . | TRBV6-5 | CASSKGNTIYF | TGTGCCAGCAGCAAAGGAAACACCATATATTTT
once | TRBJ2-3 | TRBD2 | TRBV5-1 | CASSLGGGRISTDTQYF | TGCGCCAGCAGCTTAGGCGGGGGGCGAATAAGCACAGATACGCAGTATTTT